This T cell receptor (beta chain) was found in a study of long-term antiretroviral therapy in people with HIV. Sequencing used immunoSEQ v3.0 at survey level. Here immunoSEQ multiplex PCR was the method, and the copy in TCRdb shows in-frame clones only, minus some. The top ten hold about 3.7% of the sample, which has under 35,000 clones, 94% seen once. This CDR3 contains 16 residues. Germline CDR1 reads MRHNA; CDR2 reads SNTAGT. The V end was cut by 2 bases, the J end by 0 bases, with 13 bases between. This sequence joins TRBV6-4 and TRBJ1-2; D gene unclear. This clonotype originated in a woman aged 45-65 years with HIV. Here the sequenced sample was unsorted PBMCs, taken approximately 5.1 years after starting antiretroviral therapy. The CDR3 DNA follows: TGTGCCAGCAGTGACGTTCCTGGGAACTCTAACTATGGCTACACCTTC. It encodes CASSDVPGNSNYGYTF.